This record covers a single T cell receptor (beta chain). These data are taken from a study of blood T cell repertoires in COVID-19. At the level of the study: Donors in the United States, Italy and Spain gave samples during acute or convalescent COVID-19. Nucleic acid was either cDNA or gDNA, and it came from T cells, B-cell-depleted T cells, or PBMCs.

Germline-derived CDR1 and CDR2 are LNHDA and SQIVND (reference sequence). The CDR3 is 16 residues long. J gave up 3 bases and V 5 bases, and 9 bases lay outside the gene matches. In the original workflow: Quantification of nucleated cells was approximated via reference gene primer amplification. Measured with immunoSEQ multiplex PCR; TCRdb has only the in-frame clones, and not every one. From that table come the V and J calls and clone size; the DNA was used to work out D and trimming. The sample yields approximately 210,000 clones, 86% seen once. What was sequenced was peripheral blood. V and J are TRBV19 and TRBJ2-7, with TRBD1 identical over 11 bases. The clonotype originates from a woman in her 70s with acute or convalescent COVID-19. The CDR3: CASSSLTGTGGYEQYF. The CDR3 nucleotides are TGTGCCAGTAGTTCCCTAACCGGGACAGGGGGCTACGAGCAGTACTTC.